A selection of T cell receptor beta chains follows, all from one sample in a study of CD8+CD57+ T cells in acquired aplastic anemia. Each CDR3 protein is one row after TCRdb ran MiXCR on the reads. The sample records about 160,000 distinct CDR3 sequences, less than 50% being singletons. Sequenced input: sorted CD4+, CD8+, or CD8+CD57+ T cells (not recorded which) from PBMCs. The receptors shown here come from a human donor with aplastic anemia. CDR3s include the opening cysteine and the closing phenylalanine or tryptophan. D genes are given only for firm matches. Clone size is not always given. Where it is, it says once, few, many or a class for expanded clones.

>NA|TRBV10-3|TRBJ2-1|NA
CASSGPFEQFF
TGTGCCTCCAGCGGTCCCTTTGAGCAGTTCTTC
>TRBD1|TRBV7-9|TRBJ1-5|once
CASSWDRGEPQHF
TGTGCCAGCAGCTGGGACAGGGGGGAGCCCCAGCATTTT
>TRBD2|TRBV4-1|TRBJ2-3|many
CASAKGLAGADTQYF
TGCGCCAGCGCTAAGGGACTAGCGGGAGCAGATACGCAGTATTTT
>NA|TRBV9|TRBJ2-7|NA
CASSVDWSAFYEQYF
TGTGCCAGCAGCGTAGACTGGTCCGCGTTCTACGAGCAGTACTTC
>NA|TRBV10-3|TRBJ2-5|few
CAISPLAKETQYF
TGTGCCATCAGTCCTCTAGCGAAAGAGACCCAGTACTTC
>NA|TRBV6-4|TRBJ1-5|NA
CASRSQHF
TGTGCCAGCAGGTCCCAGCATTTT
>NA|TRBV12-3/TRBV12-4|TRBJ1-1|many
CASSPPGASNTEAFF
TGTGCCAGCAGTCCCCCAGGGGCCTCGAACACTGAAGCTTTCTTT
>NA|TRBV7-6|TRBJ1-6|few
CASSRVGGDSPLHF
TGTGCCAGCAGCCGGGTCGGGGGCGATTCACCCCTCCACTTT
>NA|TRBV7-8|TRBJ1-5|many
CASSLIRGPSNQPQHF
TGTGCCAGCAGCTTAATTCGAGGGCCGAGCAATCAGCCCCAGCATTTT
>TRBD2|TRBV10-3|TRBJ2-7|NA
CASSKGLAGGLYEQYF
TGTGCCAGCAGTAAAGGACTAGCGGGCGGACTCTACGAGCAGTACTTC
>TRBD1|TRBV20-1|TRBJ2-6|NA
CSAQQGAAGANVLTF
TGCAGTGCACAACAGGGGGCGGCTGGTGCCAACGTCCTGACTTTC
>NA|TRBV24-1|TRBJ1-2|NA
CATSDQTTGNYGYTF
TGTGCCACCAGTGATCAAACGACGGGAAACTATGGCTACACCTTC
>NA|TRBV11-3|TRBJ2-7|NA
CASSARGTVEQYF
TGTGCCAGCAGCGCCCGGGGGACCGTCGAGCAGTACTTC
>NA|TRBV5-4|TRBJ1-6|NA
CASSLTEEYSPLHF
TGTGCCAGCAGCCTGACAGAAGAGTATTCACCCCTCCACTTT
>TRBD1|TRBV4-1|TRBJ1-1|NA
CASSPTGTGATNTEALF
TGCGCCAGCAGTCCAACCGGGACAGGGGCGACGAACACTGAAGCTCTCTTT
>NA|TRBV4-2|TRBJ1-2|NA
CASSQVGQGVEYGYTF
TGTGCCAGCAGCCAAGTAGGCCAGGGAGTCGAATATGGCTACACCTTC
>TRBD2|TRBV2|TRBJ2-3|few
CASSPTSVADTQYF
TGTGCCAGCAGCCCAACTAGCGTCGCAGATACGCAGTATTTT
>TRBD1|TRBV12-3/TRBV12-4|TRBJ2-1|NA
CASSLASTQGAVEQFF
TGTGCCAGCAGTTTAGCCTCTACTCAGGGGGCCGTTGAGCAGTTCTTC
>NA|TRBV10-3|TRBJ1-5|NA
CAISDSDILNQPQHF
TGTGCCATCAGTGACAGCGACATTCTTAATCAGCCCCAGCATTTT
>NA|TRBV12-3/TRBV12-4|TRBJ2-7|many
CASSLGVSGYEQYF
TGTGCCAGCAGTTTAGGAGTGTCAGGCTACGAGCAGTACTTC
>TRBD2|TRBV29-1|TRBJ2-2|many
CSVGGREGAGELFF
TGCAGCGTTGGGGGGCGGGAGGGGGCCGGGGAGCTGTTTTTT
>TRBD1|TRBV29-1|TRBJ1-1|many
CSVDSDGQGTEAFF
TGCAGCGTCGATTCCGATGGACAGGGGACTGAAGCTTTCTTT
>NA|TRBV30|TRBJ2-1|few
CAWGEGEQFF
TGTGCCTGGGGCGAGGGTGAGCAGTTCTTC
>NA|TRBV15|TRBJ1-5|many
CATSRINPRGAWDIYSNQPQHF
TGTGCCACCAGCAGAATAAATCCTAGAGGTGCTTGGGACATTTATAGCAATCAGCCCCAGCATTTT
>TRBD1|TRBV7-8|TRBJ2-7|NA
CASSFRDSSYEQYF
TGTGCCAGCAGCTTCCGGGACAGTTCCTACGAGCAGTACTTC
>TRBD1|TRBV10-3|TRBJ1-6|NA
CAISESLGQRTEKRYNSPLHF
TGTGCCATCAGTGAGTCTCTGGGACAGCGTACTGAAAAACGCTATAATTCACCCCTCCACTTT
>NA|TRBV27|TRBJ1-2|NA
CASSLWGQGQNCGYTF
TGTGCCAGCAGTTTGTGGGGGCAAGGACAGAACTGTGGCTACACCTTC
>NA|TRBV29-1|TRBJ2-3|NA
CSVGDFRTDTQYF
TGCAGCGTTGGAGACTTTCGCACAGATACGCAGTATTTT
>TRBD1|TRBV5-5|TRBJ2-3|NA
CASSLAGTADTQYF
TGTGCCAGCAGCTTGGCCGGGACAGCAGATACGCAGTATTTT
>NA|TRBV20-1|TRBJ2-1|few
CSARQVNNEQFF
TGCAGTGCAAGACAGGTTAACAATGAGCAGTTCTTC
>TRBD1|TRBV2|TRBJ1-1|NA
CASSEQGAITEAFF
TGTGCCAGCAGTGAGCAGGGGGCAATAACTGAAGCTTTCTTT
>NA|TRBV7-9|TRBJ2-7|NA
CASSLAHRSYEQYF
TGTGCCAGCAGCTTAGCGCACCGGTCCTACGAGCAGTACTTC
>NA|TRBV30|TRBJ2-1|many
CAWDTTEEQFF
TGTGCCTGGGACACGACTGAAGAGCAGTTCTTC
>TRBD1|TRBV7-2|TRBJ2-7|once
CASSLVGGNYEQYF
TGTGCCAGCAGCTTAGTAGGGGGCAACTACGAGCAGTACTTC
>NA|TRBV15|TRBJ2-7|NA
CATSRRGSSYEQYF
TGTGCCACCAGCAGGAGGGGGAGCTCCTACGAGCAGTACTTC
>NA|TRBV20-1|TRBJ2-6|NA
CSARDEGANVLTF
TGCAGTGCTAGAGATGAGGGGGCCAACGTCCTGACTTTC
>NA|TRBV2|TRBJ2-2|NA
CASTRERNGELFF
TGTGCCAGCACCCGAGAGAGGAACGGGGAGCTGTTTTTT
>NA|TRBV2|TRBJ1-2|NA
CATIGGVAEGYTF
TGTGCCACCATAGGCGGGGTGGCGGAAGGCTACACCTTC
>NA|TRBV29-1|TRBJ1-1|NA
CSTEGGPRAEAFF
TGCAGCACCGAGGGGGGGCCCCGGGCTGAAGCTTTCTTT
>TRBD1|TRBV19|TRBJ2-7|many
CASSISIGTGGYEQYF
TGTGCCAGTAGTATCTCCATCGGGACAGGGGGCTACGAGCAGTACTTC
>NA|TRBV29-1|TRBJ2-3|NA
CSGGATPTQYF
TGCAGCGGGGGGGCTACCCCTACGCAGTATTTT
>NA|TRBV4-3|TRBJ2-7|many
CASSQDLVYEQYF
TGCGCCAGCAGCCAAGATCTCGTCTACGAGCAGTACTTC
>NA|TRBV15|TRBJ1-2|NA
CATSRGEVVDGYTF
TGTGCCACCAGCAGAGGGGAAGTAGTGGATGGCTACACCTTC
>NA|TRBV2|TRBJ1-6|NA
CASSDRGTNSPLHF
TGTGCCAGCAGTGATCGGGGGACAAATTCACCCCTCCACTTT
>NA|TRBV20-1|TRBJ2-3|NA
CSASWWVTDTQYF
TGCAGTGCTAGTTGGTGGGTCACAGATACGCAGTATTTT